The sequence of this T cell receptor (beta chain) was determined in a study of CD8 T cells in Susac syndrome. Study outcomes and limitations: The study conceded that its TCR sequencing and HLA analysis involved relatively few individuals.

Stable or active relapsing-remitting multiple sclerosis, untreated and meeting revised McDonald criteria, defined the controls. This CDR3 has 13 amino acids. Germline V gene lookup returns CDR1 SGHAT and CDR2 FQNNGV. The V end lost 5 bases, the J end lost 0 bases, and 5 bases lay between the germline ends. When the RNA was reverse transcribed, random hexamers were used with an input of about 0.5 to 1 ug. TCRdb itself ran the immunoSEQ multiplex PCR reads through MiXCR, one entry per CDR3 protein. The table records more than 150,000 distinct CDR3 sequences, roughly 96% of them present only once. Concerning this clonotype: Its antigen is not identified.

This clonotype originated in a human donor with multiple sclerosis. This chain links TRBV11-2 with TRBJ2-4; D gene uncertain. The source material was CD8+ T cells from PBMCs. In DNA, the CDR3 is TGTGCCAGCAGCGCGCCAGCCAAAAACATTCAGTACTTC. Translation gives CASSAPAKNIQYF.